This record covers a single TCR beta chain. The target of this receptor is not known. Base qualities are not recorded, but no much larger clone differs from it by a single base. V was cut back by 5 bases and J by 3 bases, leaving a gap of 14 bases between them. CDR1 and CDR2, per the germline V gene, are MNHEY and SVGAGI. The CDR3 contains 14 residues, cysteine and phenylalanine counted. Solely the CDR3 DNA is kept, with 42 bases framed from the first base. The entry originates in a study of shared clonotypes between healthy human individuals (dated by TCRdb to about 2020). In the study overall: The cohort comprised a couple of women and three men aged 18 to 49 years. For each donor, three plates each were used for CD4 naive and CD4 memory, two plates were used for CD8 naive, and one plate was used for CD8 memory. To estimate repertoire size and how much clonotypes are shared between individuals, the study performed deep sequencing of blood TCR repertoires from five healthy adults. Libraries were prepared and TCR repertoires were sequenced by different laboratories using diverse techniques, in order to increase sequencing depth and limit assay-specific biases. Leukapheresis yielded between about 0.8 and 8.9 billion PBMCs per donor.

Using the deep immunoSEQ assay, multiplex PCR amplified TCR CDR3 regions from genomic DNA. Extracted genomic DNA from each cell subset was distributed evenly across all wells of several immunoSEQ 96-well plates, and each plate was treated as a replicate. Each replicate PCR for sorted subsets received roughly 0.2 ug genomic DNA, equal to about 29,000 T cell genomes. The purified libraries were quantified using a Qubit 3.0 fluorometer, sized with a Bioanalyzer 2100, and then quantified again using the KAPA Library Quantification kit. Every immunoSEQ 96-well plate was sequenced on a dedicated single-read 150-cycle Illumina NextSeq 550 flow cell. In the authors' own workflow: The immunoSEQ output contained only junctional sequences without quality scores, so filtering could not match that applied to full-length reads. Sequences were annotated with PyIR, a Python wrapper for IgBLAST v1.9, using IMGT germline references to assign V/J genes and CDR3. Reads were filtered out if the reads had weak V/J assignments (E-value above 1e-6), no CDR3, stop codons, out-of-frame junctions, or ambiguous translated residues. V3J clonotypes were defined by identical inferred V gene, J gene, and CDR3 amino acid sequence. Percentage overlap between repertoires was computed as shared unique clonotypes divided by the size of the smaller repertoire. Richness of each repertoire was evaluated using RTK rarefaction, the Chao1 estimator, and Recon v2.1 estimates of unobserved clonotypes. For all TCRbeta clonotypes obtained by the gDNA method from a few donors, generation probabilities were computed with OLGA. Drawn from immuneACCESS, this table holds only the in-frame rearrangements with V and J called that TCRdb kept. Clones are partly lost; checked studies trace under half to an unresolved V gene and leave the rest unexplained. V, J and clone size were drawn from that table, and D and trimming were deduced from the DNA. The sample has approximately 1.5 million clones on record, 98% to 99% of them singletons. The ten biggest clones cover about 0.34% of the sample.

On the study overall, not on this receptor specifically: The small number of donors limited the genetic and exposure-history diversity represented. Compared with non-shared clonotypes, clonotypes shared by all four sorted-subset donors had higher generation probabilities. Sharing across a few donors was observed for about 5% of naive CD4, under 4% of naive CD8, roughly 2.4% of memory CD4, and around 0.44% of memory CD8 clonotypes. Even with the large sequencing depth, rarefaction of the sorted-subset datasets indicated that sequencing was incomplete. Only blood was sampled, and tissue TCR repertoires likely differ from those in blood. Larger estimated clonotype richness was generally found for naive subsets than for memory subsets. Pairwise subsampling indicated that sequencing depth was expected to affect the degree of clonotype sharing among donors.

The donors were healthy, HIV-negative adults who had no recently reported acute infections or vaccinations. Every donor was a Caucasian adult residing in Nashville, Tennessee, USA. CD4+ T cells were enriched by magnetic negative selection, after which naive cells were positively selected on CD45RA and the negative fraction was taken as the memory subset. Blood was obtained by leukapheresis, after which PBMCs were separated by Ficoll-Histopaque density gradient centrifugation and cryopreserved in liquid nitrogen vapor phase. Analytical flow cytometry was used to check the purity and quantity of each magnetically sorted T cell population. Genomic DNA was isolated from every sorted fraction and measured by UV absorbance on a Nanodrop 2000c.

The clonotype comes from a man between 25 and 39 years old in good health. The sample comprised naive CD4+ T cells sorted from blood. Interpreted using the paper, the cell subset or site label stands for: CD45RA+ positively selected. This sequence uses TRBV6-5 and TRBJ2-7; the D region possibly corresponds to TRBD1 (6 bases align). The base sequence is TGTGCCAGCAGTACAGGGAAGAGGAACTACGAGCAGTACTTC. Translated, it reads CASSTGKRNYEQYF.